This TCR beta chain was recovered during a study of blood T cell repertoires in COVID-19 (dated by TCRdb to about 2020). A note on the overall study: Samples from collaborators originated in the United States, Italy and Spain and spanned both the acute and convalescent phases of COVID-19. The material from the prospective study consisted of cDNA or gDNA derived from T cells, B-cell-depleted T cells, or PBMCs. The dataset comprised deeply sampled blood TCRbeta repertoires from subjects exposed to, actively infected with, or recovered from COVID-19. The repertoires were released in a freely available public database meant as a resource for research on the immune response to SARS-CoV-2. Samples came from the ongoing ImmuneRACE study (first 160 participants) plus 1,254 subjects from 6 global collaborators. Sample metadata almost always included a de-identified subject ID, COVID-19 status, age in years and sex. Where HLA class I and class II types were available, the types were taken from metadata supplied by the sample provider, not from assay-based typing. General conclusions and limits of the study: The quantity of clinical and demographic metadata differed by source and by participant and was supplied without curation.

Notes on this clone: This clone's antigen is unknown. Base qualities were left out, and no much larger clone turns up one base away.

The germline V gene yields SNHLY for CDR1 and FYNNEI for CDR2. The CDR3, from cysteine to phenylalanine, totals 13 residues. This entry keeps only the CDR3 DNA: 39 bases, framed from base 1. V gives up 6 bases and J gives up 7 bases, and the segment between their germline ends measures 16 bases. Enrolling through a virtual design, the prospective study's participants ranged in age from roughly 18 to 100 years and lived across about two dozen United States geographic areas. To assign participants to cohorts, the prospective study relied on clinical history that participants themselves reported in a screening survey and a study questionnaire. Recovered participants in ImmuneRACE Cohort 3 were defined as having two consecutive negative NP/OP PCR tests, clearance from a healthcare professional, or resolution of symptoms. In the prospective study, mobile phlebotomists collected whole blood, serum and a nasopharyngeal or oropharyngeal swab from each participant. Over a roughly 2-month period, participants in the prospective study had the option of providing additional blood draws and questionnaires. Before DNA extraction, prospective study blood samples were shipped either frozen or at room temperature.

TCRbeta CDR3 regions were amplified from genomic DNA by means of the immunoSEQ Assay, a bias-controlled multiplex PCR. The authors' pipeline ran thus. Within the assay, amplification of reference gene primers was used to estimate how many nucleated cells each sample contained. To quantify the absolute abundance of each unique TCRbeta CDR3 rearrangement, sequence reads were collapsed and filtered. Productive Simpson clonality was computed per sample as the square root of Simpson's diversity index over productive rearrangements. TCRdb stores this immuneACCESS table with in-frame sequences only. Part of the clones is absent; in the studies checked, under half of the shortfall reflects unresolved V genes, and no reason is known for the rest. V and J calls and clone size follow that table, whereas D and trimming were derived from the DNA. For this sample the table gives almost 500,000 clones, of which approximately 91% were detected only once. The top ten clones comprise approximately 8.3% of the sample.

This TCR was recovered from a woman aged 60-75 years who had recovered from COVID-19. The chain uses TRBV2 and TRBJ2-7, with a weak D call of TRBD1 (6 bases match). Sequences were obtained from PBMCs or T cells enriched from blood (not recorded which). The CDR3 corresponds to CASRLQGMGEQYF. The DNA sequence reads TGTGCCAGCAGATTACAGGGTATGGGGGAGCAGTACTTC.